What follows are 17 T cell receptor beta chains derived from one specimen sequenced in a study of T-cell reconstitution after alpha-beta-depleted transplantation in children. It was with unique molecular identifiers that the TCRbeta library was prepared. Via MiXCR, TCRdb re-called the PCR reads, giving one row per CDR3 protein. Of a few hundred thousand distinct CDR3 sequences in the sample, about 24% were seen once. The sequencing here drew on PBMCs, mostly from graft donor cells, taken 360 days after TCRalphabeta/CD19-depleted stem cell transplant. The receptors shown here come from a female patient aged 2 to 10 who had a stem cell transplant for congenital amegakaryocytic thrombocytopenia, so the T cells may come from the graft donor.

In this sample, this clonotype turned up a few times. The J gene is TRBJ2-1, the V gene TRBV20-1; D possibly corresponds to TRBD2 (6 bases). V lost 3 bases and J lost 14, with 14 bases in between. The CDR3 consists of 11 residues. Germline V CDR1 and CDR2: DFQATT, SNEGSKA (reference sequence). The CDR3 spells CSARGDSVKFF. The CDR3 nucleotides are TGCAGTGCTAGGGGGGACTCTGTCAAGTTCTTC.

The chain recombines TRBV20-1 with TRBJ1-1; TRBD1 aligns across 7 bases. Looked up from germline, CDR1 is DFQATT and CDR2 is SNEGSKA (reference sequence). The J segment lost 0 bases and the V segment lost 5 bases, leaving 12 bases of the junction unmatched. This CDR3 is built from 16 residues. The CDR3 loop is CSAPTQGVPMNTEAFF. The CDR3 DNA follows: TGCAGTGCTCCTACCCAGGGGGTCCCAATGAACACTGAAGCTTTCTTT.

V and J are TRBV28 and TRBJ1-1; D gene unclear. The CDR3 is made up of 15 amino acids. Trimming took 2 bases from V and 3 from J, leaving 13 bases between them. The germline gives CDR1 MDHEN, CDR2 SYDVKM. The CDR3 loop is CASSLGPGADTEAFF. As DNA, the CDR3 is TGTGCCAGCAGTTTAGGGCCGGGAGCGGACACTGAAGCTTTCTTT.

V gene TRBV28 combines with J gene TRBJ1-2, with TRBD1 matching 7 bases. This CDR3 spans 12 amino acids. J was trimmed by 3 bases and V by 8 bases; bases with no gene match: 3. Germline V CDR1 and CDR2: MDHEN, SYDVKM. CDR3 in DNA: TGTGCCAGCGGAGGGACAGACTATGGCTACACCTTC. Its translation is CASGGTDYGYTF.

This clonotype has only a few counts. The rearrangement uses TRBV20-1 and TRBJ2-7; D perhaps matches TRBD2 (5 bases). Germline CDR1 DFQATT, CDR2 SNEGSKA (reference sequence). This CDR3 has 12 amino acids. V was trimmed by 5 bases and J by 5 bases, leaving 13 bases between them. The CDR3, as DNA: TGCAGTGCTGGTCGTCGGGGAGACGAGCAGTACTTC. It codes for CSAGRRGDEQYF.

The rearrangement joins TRBV20-1 to TRBJ2-3; the D is unclear. The germline V gene has CDR1 DFQATT and CDR2 SNEGSKA (reference sequence). The CDR3 consists of 11 residues. V was clipped by 3 bases and J by 2 bases, with 3 bases between them. This CDR3 is CSARYTDTQYF. Here the CDR3 DNA reads TGCAGTGCTAGGTACACAGATACGCAGTATTTT.

The chain combines TRBV24-1 with TRBJ2-3; 9 positions agree with TRBD2. J lost 11 bases, V lost 3 bases, and 5 bases had no gene match. The CDR3 loop spans 13 amino acids. Looked up from germline, CDR1 is KGHDR and CDR2 is SFDVKD. The CDR3 DNA reads TGTGCCACCAGTGATGGTAGCGGGAGTATGCAGTATTTT. This translates into CATSDGSGSMQYF.

Only a few counts were recorded for this clonotype. The rearrangement joins TRBV5-6 to TRBJ2-1, with D unresolved. The CDR3 length is 12 residues. Trimming left V 2 bases short and J 8 bases short, with 8 bases between. Germline values: CDR1 SGHDT, CDR2 YYEEEE. The CDR3 bases are TGTGCCAGCAGCTTTCAACTCGATGAGCAGTTCTTC. Translation gives CASSFQLDEQFF.

There are a few counts of this clonotype. The chain recombines TRBV29-1 with TRBJ2-5, with D possibly being TRBD1 (5 bases). CDR3 length: 12 amino acids. CDR1 is SQVTM and CDR2 is ANQGSEA in the germline V gene. V lost 3 bases, J lost 1 base, and 6 bases lay in between. The CDR3 spells CSVDRAQETQYF. The CDR3 nucleotides are TGCAGCGTTGACAGGGCCCAAGAGACCCAGTACTTC.

The chain carries TRBV5-1 and TRBJ2-1; unclear D gene. Per germline, CDR1 SGHRS and CDR2 YFSETQ. Trimming left V 3 bases short and J 0 bases short, with 10 bases between. The CDR3 sequence is 15 residues long. CDR3 loop: CASSSPKSSYNEQFF. In DNA form, the CDR3 reads TGCGCCAGCAGCTCCCCGAAGAGCTCCTACAATGAGCAGTTCTTC.

The sample holds many counts of this clonotype. J is TRBJ2-1 and V is TRBV27; 8 nucleotides match TRBD2. The CDR3 has 16 residues. Looked up from germline, CDR1 is MNHEY and CDR2 is SMNVEV (reference sequence). With V trimmed by 3 bases and J by 4 bases, 8 bases remained unmatched. The CDR3 reads CASSFRAGGAYNEQFF. For the CDR3, the DNA is TGTGCCAGCAGTTTTAGGGCGGGAGGAGCTTACAATGAGCAGTTCTTC.

This chain joins TRBV4-1 and TRBJ1-5; the match to TRBD1 covers 8 bases. The V gene's germline CDR1 is MGHRA and CDR2 YSYEKL. The V segment lost 3 bases and the J segment 0 bases; nucleotides outside the gene matches: 7. The CDR3 is 17 residues long. This CDR3 is CASSQEPQGASNQPQHF. The CDR3 nucleotides read TGCGCCAGCAGCCAGGAACCCCAGGGGGCTAGCAATCAGCCCCAGCATTTT.

This clonotype has a handful of counts. This chain joins TRBV4-1 and TRBJ2-7; unclear D gene. Germline CDR1 reads MGHRA; CDR2 reads YSYEKL. The CDR3 sequence is 16 residues long. With 0 bases removed from V and 1 base from J, the gap between germline ends came to 13 bases. The CDR3 coding sequence is TGCGCCAGCAGCCAAGATCGACGCGAAAAATCCTACGAGCAGTACTTC. This translates into CASSQDRREKSYEQYF.

This clonotype was observed many times. Sequence at one end of the junction differs from germline and may be a read error. The V call is TRBV4-1, the J call TRBJ2-7, with D hard to call. This CDR3 contains 14 residues. CDR1 is MGHRA, CDR2 YSYEKL, per germline. Here the CDR3 DNA reads TGCGCCAGCAGCCAAGAGTGGATGGTCTACGTGCAGTACTTC. Its translation is CASSQEWMVYVQYF.

V gene TRBV11-2 combines with J gene TRBJ2-5; D perhaps matches TRBD2 (7 bases). CDR3 length: 14 amino acids. Germline V gene lookup returns CDR1 SGHAT and CDR2 FQNNGV. The V and J ends lost 2 bases and 5 bases respectively, with 12 bases between them. In nucleotides, the CDR3 is TGTGCCAGCAGCTTACTGGGGGGGCCCGAGACCCAGTACTTC. It codes for CASSLLGGPETQYF.

This clonotype turned up a few times. J is TRBJ2-7 and V is TRBV4-1; a possible D gene is TRBD2 (6 bases). Germline CDR1 MGHRA, CDR2 YSYEKL. V lost 0 bases and J lost 3, with 12 bases in between. The CDR3 runs 15 residues. Here the CDR3 reads CASSQEPSVNYEQYF. DNA of the CDR3: TGCGCCAGCAGCCAAGAGCCTAGCGTCAACTACGAGCAGTACTTC.

The chain couples TRBV3-1 to TRBJ2-7; TRBD1 aligns across 8 bases. The CDR3 extends over 16 amino acids. Per germline, CDR1 LGHDT and CDR2 YNNKEL (reference sequence). J gave up 5 bases and V 4 bases, and 13 bases lay outside the gene matches. The CDR3 DNA reads as TGTGCCAGCAGCCGAACGCTGACAGGGGTACACAACGAGCAGTACTTC. Protein: CASSRTLTGVHNEQYF.